This T cell receptor beta chain was retrieved from a study of T cell changes during pregnancy in multiple sclerosis. Libraries were prepared by immunoSEQ multiplex PCR; TCRdb keeps only in-frame clonotypes and omits some of them. The profile covers approximately 60,000 clones, with roughly 93% appearing a single time and 1.3% taken by the ten largest. This receptor was taken from a female donor with multiple sclerosis, enrolled in a pregnancy study. Specimen: peripheral blood, collected in the second trimester of pregnancy.

The CDR3 DNA is TGTGCCAGCAGCCCCAGACAGGGGGGCTATGGCTACACCTTC. Translated, it gives CASSPRQGGYGYTF. The chain carries TRBV9 and TRBJ1-2; TRBD1 matches at 9 bases. The CDR3 runs 14 residues. V lost 4 bases, J lost 4 bases, and 5 bases stayed unmatched. From germline, CDR1 is SGDLS and CDR2 YYNGEE.